This record looks at one T cell receptor beta chain sequence and its context. It has no known antigen specificity. It has no much larger one-base neighbor in the sample; base qualities were not kept. The data were obtained in a study of cytomegalovirus exposure and HLA in healthy donors (dated by TCRdb to about 2017). In terms of the full investigation: An earlier analysis of several hundred of the donors reported approximately 300 Gb of sequence data and some 100 million unique TCR beta sequences from roughly 200 million T cells. To predict cytomegalovirus infection status, the study brought together high-throughput TCR immunosequencing, statistical association of individual TCRs with disease status, and machine learning. A handful of DR-DQ haplotypes were handled as single units for association and clustering because linkage in the cohort was strong. About 330 gigabases of sequencing data and around 88 million unique TCR sequences made up an early release that covered 500 to 650 HLA-typed donors. Every discovery cohort repertoire had been produced on one sequencing platform. To decide whether each TCR beta V gene segment behaved as functional or pseudogenic, an earlier analysis of some 580 of the donors relied on high-throughput TCR beta sequencing. In a later genetic analysis, genome-wide SNP genotypes for about 65% of the 666 donors were used, and that subset was treated as a discovery cohort. The T cell repertoires of 666 subjects were profiled by immunosequencing and related to cytomegalovirus serostatus. Typing coverage differed by locus: A, B, C, DRB1 and DQB1 were typed in roughly 629-630 donors, DQA1 in 522, DPA1 in around 600, and DPB1 in 472. A later analysis re-examined previously published TCR beta repertoires from roughly 650 donors and added high-resolution HLA genotyping to investigate patterns of TCR occurrence. The aim of the study was to test whether cataloging public T cell receptors could identify signatures of past pathogen exposure. In addition to the first cohort of 500 to 850 subjects, a separate validation cohort of 120 different subjects was used. Donor age, sex, ethnicity and CMV serostatus were compiled alongside the repertoire data. Among some 410 genotyped donors of the cohort, an average of around 220,000 unique TCR beta nucleotide sequences was sequenced per donor, of which approximately 18% were non-productive. Rather than drawing on any new phenotypic data, the later analysis identified candidate immune exposures from TCR beta sequences and the way those sequences occurred across donors. Of the roughly 400 genotyped donors, around 81% fell in the genetic ancestry cluster associated with self-reported Caucasian donors. HLA typing covered class I and class II loci at four-digit resolution.

The library was produced with the immunoSEQ multiplex PCR assay. For the multiplex PCR, a mixture combining 60 forward primers for TCR Vbeta segments and 13 reverse primers for TCR Jbeta segments was used. The CDR3 region of rearranged TCR beta genes was amplified from genomic DNA with a multiplex PCR assay. The Illumina HiSeq System was used to sequence the amplified TCR beta libraries as 87-base-pair reads. Processing in the source paper ran as follows. A later analysis tallied tens of millions of unique TCR beta chains across the 650 to 750 repertoires, and about 12 million of those chains were shared by two or more donors. Raw reads were error-corrected and collapsed into unique sequences by a nearest-neighbor algorithm in which closely related sequences were merged to remove PCR and sequencing errors. CDR3 sequences were aligned to IMGT reference sequences to assign V, D and J gene segments. For a sequence to be retained, at least a six-nucleotide match to both a V gene segment and a J gene segment was required. A rearrangement counted as productive if the CDR3 had no stop codons and remained in frame with V and J, and every other rearrangement counted as non-productive. CDR3 was defined by IMGT convention, running from the second conserved V-encoded cysteine to the conserved J-encoded phenylalanine. The earlier analysis of 587 of the donors excluded any sequence lacking an unambiguous match to a single V gene segment. An earlier analysis of around 600 of the donors classified V segments as functional when productive rearrangements were above 56.7% and as segregating when the standard deviation between donors was above 5%. A statistical classification framework was built to diagnose cytomegalovirus status from the catalog of TCR beta chain sequences. In a later analysis, V and J genes were assigned by comparing TCR nucleotide sequences against IMGT/GENE-DB human TR gene sequences. A later analysis assigned CDR3 sequences and most-parsimonious VDJ recombination scenarios with the TCRdist pipeline. In a later analysis, every TCR beta chain was defined by the combination of its CDR3 amino acid sequence and its V-gene family, and reads without a unique V-gene family were dropped. As a way to deal with suspected cross-contamination and a sequencing artifact, a later analysis dropped roughly 620 nucleotide sequences that were highly shared and had low generation probability. A later analysis calculated a clonal expansion index for each public chain from normalized within-repertoire ranks of inferred template counts. A later analysis computed generation probabilities with a VDJ recombination model fitted to out-of-frame rearrangements, and checked the results against IGoR. A later analysis scored TCR-TCR, TCR-HLA and TCR-CMV co-occurrence with hypergeometric tests, applying a repertoire-size bias correction to TCR pairs. To estimate false discovery rates, a later analysis permuted the HLA or CMV assignments 20 times. In a later analysis, co-occurring TCRs were grouped using DBSCAN, with TCRdist sequence similarity added in when clustering inside HLA-allele-positive subsets. For co-occurrence clustering, repertoires with fewer than 30,000 or more than 120,000 public chains were excluded, along with about five repertoires with anomalous nucleotide sharing. This immuneACCESS table, as held by TCRdb, lists in-frame sequences with V and J called but not all clones. Of the missing ones, under half trace to an unresolved V gene in checked studies; the others have no known cause. V and J calls and clone size are copied from that table; D and trimming were computed from the DNA. Present in this sample are 170,000 or so clones, over 70% of which were seen just once. Jointly, the top ten make up approximately 6.7% of the sample.

The cohort consisted of 666 healthy bone marrow donors. All cohort members were sampled while nominally healthy, although unrecorded immune exposures were likely present. The donor tested CMV seropositive and was one of the 289 seropositive cohort members. Every donor gave a peripheral blood sample, and the peripheral blood mononuclear cells from that sample were used for TCR beta sequencing. Genomic DNA was extracted from the blood cell samples with the Qiagen DNeasy Blood Extraction Kit. Overall study results and their limits: According to a later analysis, TCR association rates differed among HLA loci, with DRB1 alleles showing the most associated TCRs and HLA-C alleles showing the fewest. In a later analysis, most CMV-associated TCR beta chains were found to appear HLA-restricted, with HLA associations seemingly driven largely by CMV exposure. When HLA alleles, especially DR and DQ, strongly co-occurred, attributing TCR associations to individual alleles was difficult. Because counts were too low, 15 to 20 rarely observed V segments, including chromosome 9 orphons, were left out of the earlier analysis of 587 of the donors. A cluster of highly shared sequence variants was judged likely to represent a technical artifact of the sequencing pipeline. Immune exposure information for the cohort was limited to CMV serostatus. A later analysis found that HLA-associated TCR beta chains were more clonally expanded and had lower generation probabilities than equally common non-associated chains. A later genetic analysis reported fewer N-insertions in productive TCRs among donors in an Asian-associated ancestry cluster than the roughly 700-donor mean. It was suggested by the authors that the approach could potentially be generalized to other disease states and immunological phenotypes. Some IMGT-functional V segments, including TRBV6-2 and TRBV6-3, could not be distinguished by the 87-base-pair reads and were therefore excluded. According to a later analysis, parvovirus B19, influenza, CMV and Epstein-Barr virus appeared linked to several top co-occurrence clusters. Most TCR sequences were seen in very few donors, while some public TCRs were found in many individuals. Presence/absence analyses assumed roughly uniform sequencing depth across donors, an assumption that may not hold. Cytomegalovirus status was reported to be diagnosed by the classifier with high specificity and sensitivity in both the original and validation cohorts. At a false discovery rate of 0.05, a later analysis linked 15,000 to 20,000 TCR beta sequences to specific HLA alleles. The study listed 150 to 200 TCR beta chains as associated with cytomegalovirus. A later genetic analysis associated a missense DCLRE1C variant with V-gene and J-gene trimming of TCR beta chains, and an independent cohort replicated the association. Only TCR beta chains were sequenced in this cohort, and the absence of alpha or paired-chain data limited detectable features. A few of the identified cytomegalovirus-associated TCR beta chains were confirmed in vitro to be specific for cytomegalovirus antigens. An earlier analysis of roughly 570 of the donors showed that most TCR beta V segments appeared in productive rearrangements either about 87% or about 30% of the time, which broadly matched IMGT annotations. Linkage disequilibrium might explain the correlated functional status among segregating V segments, but an unknown experimental factor could not be excluded. Because some donors lacked HLA typing at each locus, the association tests relied only on the typed subset. A further reported finding was that TCR beta sequences accurately predicted the HLA-A and HLA-B alleles for most subjects in the first cohort.

Looking up the germline V gene yields CDR1 SGHTA and CDR2 FQGNSA. Ends trimmed: V by 4 bases, J by 7 bases; bases unmatched to a gene: 4. CDR3 length: 14 amino acids, cysteine to phenylalanine. Only CDR3 DNA remains: 42 bases, in frame from the first base. The V and J segments used are TRBV7-2 and TRBJ1-4; the central 9 bases match TRBD1. Sequenced material: PBMCs. This receptor was identified in a man younger than 45 in good health and CMV-seropositive. At the DNA level, the sequence is TGTGCCAGCAGCTCGGGACAGGGAGTTGAAAAACTGTTTTTT. The resulting protein is CASSSGQGVEKLFF.